These 21 T cell receptor beta chains came from one sample sequenced in a study of blood T cells in healthy people across ages. Next came a second PCR, run for roughly 6 to 11 cycles, which used a sample-barcoded 5' primer along with a J-beta primer mix. A single record per CDR3 protein comes from TCRdb applying MiXCR to the 5' RACE reads. Of some 1,500,000 distinct CDR3 sequences listed, approximately 42% are singletons. Sequenced sample: blood. The receptors were gathered from a woman younger than 30 in good health.

This clonotype was found many times. The chain uses TRBV6-1 and TRBJ2-3; 10 bases agree with TRBD2. Germline lookup yields CDR1 MNHNS and CDR2 SASEGT. The CDR3 is 15 amino acids. J was trimmed by 4 bases and V by 1 base; bases with no gene match: 2. In nucleotides, the CDR3 is TGTGCCAGCAGTGAAGACCTAGCGGGAGCAGATACGCAGTATTTT. Translating gives CASSEDLAGADTQYF.

This chain joins TRBV10-3 and TRBJ1-1, with TRBD1 matching 7 bases. The junction had 10 bases not matched to a gene; V was cut back by 2 bases and J by 7 bases. The CDR3 extends over 15 amino acids. Germline CDR1 and CDR2: ENHRY and SYGVKD. The CDR3 is CAISEPGQPQLEAFF. CDR3 coding DNA: TGTGCCATCAGTGAGCCGGGACAGCCCCAACTTGAAGCTTTCTTT.

The V and J genes are TRBV11-2 and TRBJ2-5; the match to TRBD2 covers 13 bases. The germline CDR1 and CDR2 sequences are SGHAT and FQNNGV. CDR3 length: 18 residues. The V segment lost 0 bases and the J segment 1 base; nucleotides outside the gene matches: 5. The CDR3 sequence is CASSLDQLAGGPQETQYF. The DNA of the CDR3 is TGTGCCAGCAGCTTAGATCAACTAGCGGGGGGGCCCCAAGAGACCCAGTACTTC.

This clonotype was found a few times. The chain links TRBV4-2 to TRBJ2-7; D might be TRBD1 or TRBD2, each matching 5 bases. Germline V lookup: CDR1 LGHNA, CDR2 YNFKEQ. The CDR3 is 15 amino acids. V lost 2 bases to trimming and J lost 3 bases, with 14 bases between them. CDR3 sequence: CASSQQGSADYEQYF. The CDR3 DNA follows: TGTGCCAGCAGCCAACAGGGTTCAGCGGACTACGAGCAGTACTTC.

The chain is built from TRBV20-1 and TRBJ1-2; weak D call: TRBD1 (6 bases). Germline-derived CDR1 and CDR2 are DFQATT and SNEGSKA (reference sequence). This CDR3 region has 15 residues. The ends were cut back, 5 bases at V and 7 bases at J, with 23 bases in the middle. CDR3 region: CSAHPTGLRGCGYTF. CDR3 DNA sequence: TGCAGTGCTCACCCGACAGGTCTGCGGGGCTGTGGCTACACCTTC.

As concerns this clonotype: One junction end disagrees with the germline gene, perhaps due to a read error. The V gene is TRBV27, the J gene TRBJ2-1, with TRBD1 as a possible D gene (5 bases). This CDR3 has 15 residues. Germline loops: CDR1 MNHEY, CDR2 SMNVEV (reference sequence). CDR3 sequence (DNA): TGTGCCAGCGGTTTATCGTTCAGGGCTTACAATGAGCAGTTCTTC. Translation gives CASGLSFRAYNEQFF.

A remark on this clonotype: A much larger clone differs by one base, so this may be a read error. This sequence joins TRBV4-3 and TRBJ2-7; D might be TRBD2 (7 bases). In germline, CDR1 is LGHNA, CDR2 YSLEER. CDR3 length: 15 residues. Trimming pared 1 base from V and 7 bases from J, leaving 17 bases between. CDR3 sequence reads: CASSQVGGGSNEQYF. CDR3 bases: TGCGCCAGCAGCCAAGTAGGGGGAGGGTCCAATGAGCAGTACTTC.

The table lists this clonotype with a count of one. The chain links TRBV15 to TRBJ1-1; 10 bases match TRBD1. CDR1 is LNHNV and CDR2 is YYDKDF in the germline V gene (reference sequence). J gave up 7 bases and V 8 bases, and 22 bases lay outside the gene matches. CDR3 size: 18 residues. The CDR3: CATLNGTGVAARQCEAFF. For the CDR3, the DNA is TGTGCCACCCTGAACGGGACAGGGGTCGCGGCACGCCAATGTGAAGCTTTCTTT.

This chain links TRBV7-9 with TRBJ2-7; 7 nucleotides line up with TRBD1. This CDR3 comprises 13 residues. Germline V gene data show CDR1 as SEHNR and CDR2 as FQNEAQ (reference sequence). Trimming cost V 5 bases and J 5 bases; bases outside gene matches: 6. CDR3 DNA: TGTGCCAGCAGCCACCGACAGGGCCACGAGCAGTACTTC. It encodes CASSHRQGHEQYF.

The V and J genes are TRBV4-1 and TRBJ2-7; D is uncertain. Trimming took off 2 bases at V and 0 bases at J, with 14 bases between the two ends. The germline V gene encodes CDR1 MGHRA and CDR2 YSYEKL. The CDR3 length is 16 residues. The CDR3 nucleotides read TGCGCCAGCAGCCAATCCACGGGTCTTAGCTCCTACGAGCAGTACTTC. Protein: CASSQSTGLSSYEQYF.

This clonotype was seen a few times. V and J are TRBV10-3 and TRBJ2-3; unclear D gene. Trimming removed 6 bases from V and 2 bases from J, with 15 bases in between. The CDR3 has 15 amino acids. From germline, CDR1 is ENHRY and CDR2 SYGVKD. The CDR3 DNA follows: TGTGCCATCAGCACGGGCTATCCAATCACAGATACGCAGTATTTT. It is translated as CAISTGYPITDTQYF.

The V and J genes are TRBV6-6 and TRBJ2-3, with D perhaps matching TRBD2 (5 bases). CDR1 and CDR2 from the germline V gene are MNHNY and SVGAGI (reference sequence). V was clipped by 1 base and J by 4 bases, with 12 bases between them. This CDR3 has 15 amino acids. Here the CDR3 DNA reads TGTGCCAGCAGTTACTTCACTAGGGCCGCAGATACGCAGTATTTT. This sequence encodes CASSYFTRAADTQYF.

This clonotype showed up just a few times. This sequence joins TRBV20-1 and TRBJ2-5, with TRBD1 as a possible D gene (6 bases). Trimming took 7 bases from V and 1 from J, leaving 13 bases between them. This CDR3 contains 13 residues. The germline gives CDR1 DFQATT, CDR2 SNEGSKA (reference sequence). The CDR3 bases are TGCAGTGTCGCATGGACAGTCCAAGAGACCCAGTACTTC. This translates into CSVAWTVQETQYF.

The rearrangement uses TRBV2 and TRBJ1-2; D may be TRBD1 (6 bases). The V end lost 1 base, the J end lost 8 bases, and 14 bases lay between the germline ends. Germline assignment: CDR1 SNHLY and CDR2 FYNNEI. The CDR3 length is 14 residues. This chain's CDR3 is CASSEEQGASGYTF. Here the CDR3 DNA reads TGTGCCAGCAGTGAAGAACAGGGTGCGAGCGGCTACACCTTC.

The chain recombines TRBV20-1 with TRBJ2-7; D unclear. Trimming took off 3 bases at V and 6 bases at J, with 6 bases between the two ends. CDR1 and CDR2 from the germline V gene are DFQATT and SNEGSKA (reference sequence). The CDR3 runs 10 residues. Written as DNA, the CDR3 is TGCAGTGCTAGTTTAAGCGAGCAGTACTTC. Translating it yields CSASLSEQYF.

The DNA for the CDR3 is TGTGCCAGCAATAGGGGCGCAACTGAAGCTTTCTTT. As protein: CASNRGATEAFF. The chain joins TRBV2 to TRBJ1-1, with a weak D call TRBD1 (5 bases). V lost 7 bases and J 5 bases, leaving 11 bases between the germline ends. The CDR3 spans 12 residues. CDR1 is SNHLY, CDR2 FYNNEI, per germline. Full variable domain (outside the CDR3, taken from reference TRBV2 and TRBJ1-1): EPEVTQTPSHQVTQMGQEVILRCVPISNHLYFYWYRQILGQKVEFLVSFYNNEISEKSEIFDDQFSVERPDGSNFTLKIRSTKLEDSAMYFCASNRGATEAFFGQGTRLTVV.

This clonotype appeared a few times. This chain joins TRBV27 and TRBJ1-2, with D hard to call. Trimming cost V 3 bases and J 7 bases, with 15 bases left between them. CDR1 and CDR2 (germline): MNHEY, SMNVEV (reference sequence). CDR3 size: 14 residues. The CDR3 coding sequence is TGTGCCAGCAGTTTGGGAGGGCTGGGATCTGGCTACACCTTC. Its protein is CASSLGGLGSGYTF.

This chain uses TRBV6-2 or TRBV6-3 with TRBJ2-1; the match to TRBD2 covers 9 bases. V gave up 0 bases and J gave up 2 bases; unmatched junction bases: 14. The CDR3 sequence is 20 residues long. CDR1 is MNHEY and CDR2 is SVGEGT in the germline V gene. CDR3 protein: CASSYSMAAGGRSPYNEQFF. CDR3 nucleotides: TGTGCCAGCAGTTACTCGATGGCAGCGGGGGGCCGGAGTCCCTACAATGAGCAGTTCTTC.

The rearrangement uses TRBV18 and TRBJ2-1; D may correspond to TRBD1 or TRBD2 (5 bases each). CDR1 and CDR2 from the germline V gene are KGHSH and LQKENI. CDR3 length: 13 residues. V lost 2 bases, J lost 9 bases, and 11 bases lay in between. In DNA form, the CDR3 reads TGTGCCAGCTCACCAGGGCCGGGGCTTGAGCAGTTCTTC. Translation: CASSPGPGLEQFF. The full variable domain, with the rest looked up from reference TRBV18 and TRBJ2-1, is NAGVMQNPRHLVRRRGQEARLRCSPMKGHSHVYWYRQLPEEGLKFMVYLQKENIIDESGMPKERFSAEFPKEGPSILRIQQVVRGDSAAYFCASSPGPGLEQFFGPGTRLTVL.

The chain couples TRBV20-1 to TRBJ2-3; D unclear. Germline CDR1 reads DFQATT; CDR2 reads SNEGSKA (reference sequence). Trimming shortened V by 3 bases and J by 2 bases, and 9 bases separated the two germline ends. The CDR3 contains 13 residues. The CDR3 DNA reads TGCAGTGCTAGTTCGGCACCCACAGATACGCAGTATTTT. Translating gives CSASSAPTDTQYF.

This clonotype occurred a few times. The V gene is TRBV25-1, the J gene TRBJ2-1; D gene ambiguous. The germline V gene encodes CDR1 MGHDK and CDR2 SYGVNS. The CDR3 loop spans 13 amino acids. V was pared by 2 bases and J by 5 bases, with 7 bases between. CDR3 in DNA: TGTGCCAGCAGTGAACCGAGTAACAATGAGCAGTTCTTC. Encoded protein: CASSEPSNNEQFF.